Shown below are 14 T cell receptor beta chains from a single sample sequenced in a study of blood T cell repertoires in COVID-19. Only in-frame clones appear in the TCRdb table, and some are missing; sequencing was by immunoSEQ multiplex PCR. This table has about 200,000 clones, almost 90% appearing once. Sample: peripheral blood. The receptor set was obtained from a man between 18 and 35 years old with active or convalescent COVID-19.

The chain employs TRBV29-1 and TRBJ1-4; 9 bases agree with TRBD1. CDR3 length: 15 residues. Germline CDR1 reads SQVTM; CDR2 reads ANQGSEA. V was clipped by 0 bases and J by 8 bases; unmatched bases: 7. The CDR3 loop is CSVEDTDRGGEKLFF. The DNA of the CDR3 is TGCAGCGTTGAAGATACGGACAGGGGAGGCGAAAAACTGTTTTTT.

The chain joins TRBV2 to TRBJ1-5, with 12 nucleotides matching TRBD1. This CDR3 has 14 residues. Looked up from germline, CDR1 is SNHLY and CDR2 is FYNNEI. The V and J ends lost 9 bases and 5 bases, in that order; junction bases with no gene match: 5. CDR3 nucleotides: TGTGCCAGTAGGGACAGGGGGCAACATCAGCCCCAGCATTTT. It yields the protein CASRDRGQHQPQHF. The full variable domain, with the rest looked up from reference TRBV2 and TRBJ1-5, is EPEVTQTPSHQVTQMGQEVILRCVPISNHLYFYWYRQILGQKVEFLVSFYNNEISEKSEIFDDQFSVERPDGSNFTLKIRSTKLEDSAMYFCASRDRGQHQPQHFGDGTRLSIL.

J is TRBJ1-2 and V is TRBV6-5; maybe TRBD1 (6 bases). This CDR3 contains 14 residues. V lost 6 bases to trimming and J lost 6 bases, with 17 bases between them. Germline V gene sequence: CDR1 MNHEY, CDR2 SVGAGI. In nucleotides, the CDR3 is TGTGCCAGCAGCCCGGTAGGGGCAGGGGATGGCTACACCTTC. It encodes CASSPVGAGDGYTF.

The V call is TRBV9, the J call TRBJ1-1; 8 bases agree with TRBD1. The CDR3 extends over 14 amino acids. V shed 0 bases, J shed 11 bases, and the junction held 9 bases outside the gene matches. Germline-derived CDR1 and CDR2 are SGDLS and YYNGEE. In nucleotides, the CDR3 is TGTGCCAGCAGCGTAGAACCAGGGGGCTCTGTGGCTTTCTTT. It codes for CASSVEPGGSVAFF.

The V gene is TRBV19, the J gene TRBJ2-5; 8 bases match TRBD1. This CDR3 spans 16 amino acids. The V and J ends lost 4 bases and 5 bases, in that order; junction bases with no gene match: 12. The V gene's germline CDR1 is LNHDA and CDR2 SQIVND (reference sequence). CDR3 DNA: TGTGCCAGTAGTAACCAAGAGCGGACAGGGTTGGAGACCCAGTACTTC. Translation: CASSNQERTGLETQYF.

V and J are TRBV25-1 and TRBJ1-6, with D uncertain. The CDR3 has 15 residues. CDR1 is MGHDK and CDR2 is SYGVNS in the germline V gene. The V end lost 1 base, the J end lost 13 bases, and 17 bases lay between the germline ends. The CDR3 bases are TGTGCCAGCAGTGAATCCGGTACAACACGAGCGCCCCTCCACTTT. This gives the protein CASSESGTTRAPLHF.

This chain connects TRBV9 to TRBJ2-1; D possibly corresponds to TRBD2 (6 bases). The CDR3 is 14 amino acids. In germline, CDR1 is SGDLS, CDR2 YYNGEE. V was cut by 0 bases and J by 8 bases, with 12 bases left in between. CDR3 sequence reads: CASSVDGRSDEQFF. The CDR3, as DNA: TGTGCCAGCAGCGTAGATGGGAGGAGCGATGAGCAGTTCTTC.

This chain joins TRBV5-1 and TRBJ2-7; tentative D call: TRBD2 (5 bases). This CDR3 has 15 amino acids. The germline V gene has CDR1 SGHRS and CDR2 YFSETQ. V was pared by 2 bases and J by 0 bases, with 12 bases between. CDR3 residues: CASSFDDRGSYEQYF. DNA of the CDR3: TGCGCCAGCAGCTTTGATGATCGGGGCTCCTACGAGCAGTACTTC.

The chain combines TRBV2 with TRBJ1-6; the D gene is possibly TRBD1 (6 bases). The V end lost 7 bases, the J end lost 5 bases, and 9 bases lay between the germline ends. This CDR3 contains 13 residues. Germline V gene data show CDR1 as SNHLY and CDR2 as FYNNEI. Here the CDR3 reads CASTRTDNSPLHF. The CDR3 DNA is TGTGCCAGCACCAGGACAGATAATTCACCCCTCCACTTT.

The chain recombines TRBV5-5 with TRBJ2-1; tentative D call: TRBD1 (6 bases). V was cut by 0 bases and J by 0 bases, with 13 bases left in between. The germline V gene has CDR1 SGHKS and CDR2 YYEKEE (reference sequence). The CDR3 is 17 residues long. CDR3 in amino acids: CASSLVGTKVSYNEQFF. CDR3 DNA sequence: TGTGCCAGCAGCTTGGTAGGGACAAAAGTCTCCTACAATGAGCAGTTCTTC.

As DNA, the CDR3 is TGTGCCAGCAGCTCCCGGGGGGGCGAAAACACCATATATTTT. Encoded protein: CASSSRGGENTIYF. The chain carries TRBV7-9 and TRBJ1-3; weak D call: TRBD1 (6 bases). The CDR3 has 14 residues. Trimming removed 4 bases from V and 6 bases from J, with 13 bases in between. Germline CDR1 reads SEHNR; CDR2 reads FQNEAQ (reference sequence).

The V gene is TRBV7-9, the J gene TRBJ2-3; TRBD2 matches at 7 bases. V lost 3 bases to trimming and J lost 2 bases; unmatched junction nucleotides: 5. This CDR3 spans 15 amino acids. Germline V gene data show CDR1 as SEHNR and CDR2 as FQNEAQ (reference sequence). CDR3 sequence: CASSFRGSPTDTQYF. Here the CDR3 DNA reads TGTGCCAGCAGCTTTCGCGGGAGTCCCACAGATACGCAGTATTTT.

The rearrangement joins TRBV6-5 to TRBJ2-7, with 14 bases matching TRBD2. Losses at the gene ends were 8 bases for V and 3 bases for J; bases not matched to a gene: 6. The CDR3 sequence is 15 residues long. Germline V lookup: CDR1 MNHEY, CDR2 SVGAGI. The CDR3, as DNA: TGTGCCAGCCATTGGGGGACTAGCGGGAGCTACGAGCAGTACTTC. Protein sequence: CASHWGTSGSYEQYF.

V usage is TRBV27 and J usage is TRBJ1-4; 7 nucleotides line up with TRBD1. The germline V gene encodes CDR1 MNHEY and CDR2 SMNVEV (reference sequence). Trimming removed 5 bases from V and 3 bases from J; junction bases left unmatched: 9. This CDR3 contains 16 residues. The CDR3 coding sequence is TGTGCCAGCAGTCTAAACAGGGGCTCGTCTAATGAAAAACTGTTTTTT. It yields the protein CASSLNRGSSNEKLFF.